A single sample gave rise to the 5 T cell receptor beta chains below, sequenced in a study of CD8+ T cells in alopecia areata (dated by TCRdb to between 2017 and 2018). Taken with the paper, the label for time point translates to: roughly 26 weeks on oral tofacitinib. The label giving this sample's treatment or condition can be read as: oral pan-JAK inhibitor, 5-10 mg twice daily. To prepare the library, the immunoSEQ multiplex PCR assay was applied. To provide template for TCR sequencing, every sample had RNA extracted and reverse transcribed into cDNA. Drawn from immuneACCESS, this table holds only the in-frame rearrangements with V and J called that TCRdb kept. Clones are partly lost; checked studies trace under half to an unresolved V gene and leave the rest unexplained. The sample table shows over 95,000 clones, and roughly three fifths are seen once. The ten top clones hold under 3.5% of the sample.

Sample: CD4+ T cells sorted from blood, taken at week 24, from a patient treated with tofacitinib. The source of these receptors is a human donor with alopecia areata.

The rearrangement uses TRBV19 and TRBJ1-5, with 8 nucleotides matching TRBD1. After removal of 6 bases from V and 9 bases from J, the junction contained 13 bases not matched to a gene. CDR1 and CDR2 from the germline V gene are LNHDA and SQIVND (reference sequence). The CDR3 is made up of 15 amino acids. The CDR3 DNA follows: TGTGCCAGTAGCCGAAACCTCAGGGGGCAATGGCCCCAGCATTTT. Its protein is CASSRNLRGQWPQHF.

This rearrangement joins TRBV4-2 to TRBJ2-4; either TRBD1 or TRBD2 may fit D (6 bases each). Trimming stripped 4 bases from V and 1 base from J, with 11 bases between. The germline V gene has CDR1 LGHNA and CDR2 YNFKEQ. The CDR3 has 15 amino acids. The CDR3 sequence: CASSLLGGAKNIQYF. CDR3 DNA sequence: TGTGCCAGCAGCCTTTTAGGGGGGGCCAAAAACATTCAGTACTTC.

The chain links TRBV9 to TRBJ1-2; 10 bases agree with TRBD1. The germline gives CDR1 SGDLS, CDR2 YYNGEE. Trimming cost V 1 base and J 6 bases; bases outside gene matches: 6. There are 15 residues in the CDR3. The CDR3 DNA reads as TGTGCCAGCAGCGTACTCGATGGACAGGGGGATGGCTACACCTTC. It specifies CASSVLDGQGDGYTF. Full variable domain (remainder filled in from reference TRBV9 and TRBJ1-2): DSGVTQTPKHLITATGQRVTLRCSPRSGDLSVYWYQQSLDQGLQFLIQYYNGEERAKGNILERFSAQQFPDLHSELNLSSLELGDSALYFCASSVLDGQGDGYTFGSGTRLTVV.

The chain recombines TRBV7-2 with TRBJ2-1; weak D call: TRBD2 (6 bases). CDR3 size: 13 residues. Germline lookup yields CDR1 SGHTA and CDR2 FQGNSA. Deletions cut 1 base from V and 8 bases from J, with 9 bases between. CDR3 nucleotide sequence: TGTGCCAGCAGCTTAGTCGGGGACTATGAGCAGTTCTTC. This encodes CASSLVGDYEQFF.

The chain recombines TRBV11-2 with TRBJ2-5, with no clear D. Per the germline V gene, CDR1 is SGHAT and CDR2 is FQNNGV. V shed 1 base and J shed 4 bases, with 7 bases lying between them. The CDR3 sequence is 13 residues long. Written as DNA, the CDR3 is TGTGCCAGCAGCTTAGGGCTGGTAGAGACCCAGTACTTC. This translates into CASSLGLVETQYF.